This T cell receptor beta chain appears in the sequencing data of a study of blood T cell repertoires in COVID-19. Whole-study context: PBMCs, B-cell-depleted T cells, or T cells provided the cDNA or gDNA that made up the material.

The germline CDR1 and CDR2 sequences are SGHDN and FVKESK. The ends lost 8 bases at V and 8 bases at J; junction bases unmatched: 15. CDR3 length: 15 residues. Per the original data handling: From reference gene primer amplification, estimates of nucleated cell counts were derived. TCRdb's copy holds only in-frame clones and misses some; the assay was immunoSEQ multiplex PCR. From that table come the V and J calls and clone size; the DNA was used to work out D and trimming. The table has approximately 77,000 clones, 80% seen once. This chain uses TRBV14 with TRBJ1-2; TRBD1 agrees at 9 bases. The specimen was peripheral blood. The sequence came from a woman in her 70s with acute or convalescent COVID-19. In DNA, the CDR3 is TGTGCCAGCTCGAACACGATCGGGACAGGGTTAGGCTACACCTTC. Its protein is CASSNTIGTGLGYTF. The entire variable domain, with the rest obtained from reference TRBV14 and TRBJ1-2, is as follows: EAGVTQFPSHSVIEKGQTVTLRCDPISGHDNLYWYRRVMGKEIKFLLHFVKESKQDESGMPNNRFLAERTGGTYSTLKVQPAELEDSGVYFCASSNTIGTGLGYTFGSGTRLTVV.